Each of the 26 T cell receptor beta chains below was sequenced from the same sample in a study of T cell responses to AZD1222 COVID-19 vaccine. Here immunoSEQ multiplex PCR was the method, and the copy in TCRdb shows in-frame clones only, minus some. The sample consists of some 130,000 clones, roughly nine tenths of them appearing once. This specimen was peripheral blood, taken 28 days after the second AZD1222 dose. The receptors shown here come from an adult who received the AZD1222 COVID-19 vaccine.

In DNA, the CDR3 is TGTGCCAGCAGGTGGGACAGAACCGGGGAGCTGTTTTTT. As protein: CASRWDRTGELFF. The chain uses TRBV2 and TRBJ2-2; TRBD1 matches at 7 bases. V was pared by 6 bases and J by 5 bases, with 3 bases of the junction left unmatched. Germline V gene data show CDR1 as SNHLY and CDR2 as FYNNEI. This CDR3 has 13 amino acids.

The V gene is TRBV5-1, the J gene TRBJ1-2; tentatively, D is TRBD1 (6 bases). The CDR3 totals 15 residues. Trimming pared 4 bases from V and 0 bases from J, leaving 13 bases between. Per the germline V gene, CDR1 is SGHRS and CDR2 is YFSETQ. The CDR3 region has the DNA TGCGCCAGCAGCCTAGGACAGCCAGCTAACTATGGCTACACCTTC. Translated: CASSLGQPANYGYTF.

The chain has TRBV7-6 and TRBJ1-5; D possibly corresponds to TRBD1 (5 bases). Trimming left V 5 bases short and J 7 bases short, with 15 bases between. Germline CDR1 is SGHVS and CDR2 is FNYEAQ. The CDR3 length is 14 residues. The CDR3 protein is CASSGEPGRQPQHF. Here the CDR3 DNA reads TGTGCCAGCAGCGGAGAGCCAGGGAGGCAGCCCCAGCATTTT.

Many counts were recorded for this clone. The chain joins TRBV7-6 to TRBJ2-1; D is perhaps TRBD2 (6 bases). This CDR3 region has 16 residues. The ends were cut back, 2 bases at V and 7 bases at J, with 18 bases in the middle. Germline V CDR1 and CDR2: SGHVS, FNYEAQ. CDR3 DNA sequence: TGTGCCAGCAGCTTACATTTCGGGAGCGGCCAGAATGAGCAGTTCTTC. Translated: CASSLHFGSGQNEQFF.

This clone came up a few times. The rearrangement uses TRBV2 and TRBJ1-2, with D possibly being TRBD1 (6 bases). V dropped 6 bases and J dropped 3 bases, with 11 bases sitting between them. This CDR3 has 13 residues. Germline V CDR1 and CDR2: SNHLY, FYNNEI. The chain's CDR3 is CASRRGADYGYTF. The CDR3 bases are TGTGCCAGCAGAAGGGGGGCAGACTATGGCTACACCTTC. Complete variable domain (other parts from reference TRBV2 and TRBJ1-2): EPEVTQTPSHQVTQMGQEVILRCVPISNHLYFYWYRQILGQKVEFLVSFYNNEISEKSEIFDDQFSVERPDGSNFTLKIRSTKLEDSAMYFCASRRGADYGYTFGSGTRLTVV.

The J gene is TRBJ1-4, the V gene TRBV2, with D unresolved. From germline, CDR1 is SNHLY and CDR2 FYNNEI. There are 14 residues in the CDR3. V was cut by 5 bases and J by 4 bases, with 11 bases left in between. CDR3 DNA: TGTGCCAGCAGTTTGGACCGCTTTAATGAAAAACTGTTTTTT. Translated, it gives CASSLDRFNEKLFF.

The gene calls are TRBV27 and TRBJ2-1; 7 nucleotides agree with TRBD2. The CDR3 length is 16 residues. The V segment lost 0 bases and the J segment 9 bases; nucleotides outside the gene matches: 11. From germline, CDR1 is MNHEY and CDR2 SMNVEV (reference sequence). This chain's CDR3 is CASSLSNRGSFGEQFF. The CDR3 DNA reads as TGTGCCAGCAGTTTATCGAACCGCGGGAGCTTCGGTGAGCAGTTCTTC.

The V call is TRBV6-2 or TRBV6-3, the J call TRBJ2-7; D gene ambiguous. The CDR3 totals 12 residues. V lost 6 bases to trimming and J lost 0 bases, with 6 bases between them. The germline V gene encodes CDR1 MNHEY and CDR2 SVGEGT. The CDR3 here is CASSISSYEQYF. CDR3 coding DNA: TGTGCCAGCAGCATAAGCTCCTACGAGCAGTACTTC.

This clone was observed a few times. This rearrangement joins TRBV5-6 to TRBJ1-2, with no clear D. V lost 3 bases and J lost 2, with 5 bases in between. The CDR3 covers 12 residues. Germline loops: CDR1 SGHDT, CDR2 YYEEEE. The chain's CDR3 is CASSSTNYGYTF. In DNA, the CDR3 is TGTGCCAGCAGCTCAACAAACTATGGCTACACCTTC.

CDR3 residues: CASSLPGRGNTIYF. In DNA form, the CDR3 reads TGTGCCAGCAGCTTACCAGGGAGAGGAAACACCATATATTTT. The chain recombines TRBV7-2 with TRBJ1-3; D perhaps matches TRBD1 (5 bases). Looked up from germline, CDR1 is SGHTA and CDR2 is FQGNSA. There are 14 residues in the CDR3. V was shortened by 2 bases and J by 4 bases, with 9 bases between the two germline ends.

The CDR3 sequence is CASSPRASGYTEAFF. DNA for the CDR3: TGTGCCAGCTCACCAAGGGCTTCAGGTTACACTGAAGCTTTCTTT. This sequence joins TRBV18 and TRBJ1-1; D not certain. Trimming shortened V by 2 bases and J by 3 bases, and 13 bases separated the two germline ends. The CDR3 consists of 15 residues. Germline loops: CDR1 KGHSH, CDR2 LQKENI. The variable domain in full, with the rest retrieved from reference TRBV18 and TRBJ1-1, is NAGVMQNPRHLVRRRGQEARLRCSPMKGHSHVYWYRQLPEEGLKFMVYLQKENIIDESGMPKERFSAEFPKEGPSILRIQQVVRGDSAAYFCASSPRASGYTEAFFGQGTRLTVV.

CDR3 nucleotides: TGTGCCAGCAGCCCGACCCTGAGGGGCAACTATGGCTACACCTTC. Residues: CASSPTLRGNYGYTF. This chain uses TRBV14 with TRBJ1-2; TRBD1 is a possible D gene (5 bases). Trimming stripped 4 bases from V and 2 bases from J, with 14 bases between. The CDR3 spans 15 residues. Germline V gene data show CDR1 as SGHDN and CDR2 as FVKESK. The whole variable domain, remainder taken from reference TRBV14 and TRBJ1-2, is EAGVTQFPSHSVIEKGQTVTLRCDPISGHDNLYWYRRVMGKEIKFLLHFVKESKQDESGMPNNRFLAERTGGTYSTLKVQPAELEDSGVYFCASSPTLRGNYGYTFGSGTRLTVV.

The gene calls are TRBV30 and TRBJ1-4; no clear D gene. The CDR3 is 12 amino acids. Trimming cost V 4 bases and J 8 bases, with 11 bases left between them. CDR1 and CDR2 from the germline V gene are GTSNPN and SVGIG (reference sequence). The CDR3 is CAWITPLEKLFF. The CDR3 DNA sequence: TGTGCCTGGATCACCCCCTTGGAAAAACTGTTTTTT.

The CDR3 sequence: CASSPQPESNYGYTF. The CDR3 DNA sequence: TGCGCCAGCAGCCCACAACCGGAGTCGAACTATGGCTACACCTTC. This chain joins TRBV5-1 and TRBJ1-2; no clear D gene. This CDR3 has 15 amino acids. Germline V gene lookup returns CDR1 SGHRS and CDR2 YFSETQ. The V end lost 4 bases, the J end lost 2 bases, and 15 bases lay between the germline ends.

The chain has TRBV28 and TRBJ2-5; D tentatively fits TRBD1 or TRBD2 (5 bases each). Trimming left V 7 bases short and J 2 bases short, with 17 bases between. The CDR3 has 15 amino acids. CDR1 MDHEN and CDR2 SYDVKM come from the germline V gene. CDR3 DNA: TGTGCCAGCATCAAAACTGGGGGTAATCAAGAGACCCAGTACTTC. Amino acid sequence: CASIKTGGNQETQYF. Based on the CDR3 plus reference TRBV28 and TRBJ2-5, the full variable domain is DVKVTQSSRYLVKRTGEKVFLECVQDMDHENMFWYRQDPGLGLRLIYFSYDVKMKEKGDIPEGYSVSREKKERFSLILESASTNQTSMYLCASIKTGGNQETQYFGPGTRLLVL.

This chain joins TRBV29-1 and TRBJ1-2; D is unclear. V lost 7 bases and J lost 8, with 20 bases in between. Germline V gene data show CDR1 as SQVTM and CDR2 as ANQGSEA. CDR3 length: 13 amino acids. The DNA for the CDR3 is TGCAGCGGATCGGAACCCAGGTTGAACGGCTACACCTTC. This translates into CSGSEPRLNGYTF.

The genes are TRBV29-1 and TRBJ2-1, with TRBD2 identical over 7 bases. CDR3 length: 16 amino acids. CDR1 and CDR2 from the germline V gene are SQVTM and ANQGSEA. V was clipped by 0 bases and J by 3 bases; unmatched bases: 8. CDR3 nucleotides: TGCAGCGTTGAAGAGTCCCGGACTAGATACTACAATGAGCAGTTCTTC. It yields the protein CSVEESRTRYYNEQFF.

The CDR3 region has the DNA TGTGCCAGCAGCTTATTTAACGGTAACACTGAAGCTTTCTTT. Its protein product is CASSLFNGNTEAFF. This chain links TRBV7-8 with TRBJ1-1; D is undetermined. The length of the CDR3 is 14 residues. Trimming shortened V by 2 bases and J by 2 bases, and 9 bases separated the two germline ends. Germline loops: CDR1 SGHVS, CDR2 FQNEAQ.

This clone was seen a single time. CDR3 coding DNA: TGCAGCGTCGAGACAGGGGACCAGCCCCAGCATTTT. Its translation: CSVETGDQPQHF. The gene calls are TRBV29-1 and TRBJ1-5; 8 bases fit TRBD1. The CDR3 is 12 residues long. The J segment lost 7 bases and the V segment lost 6 bases, leaving 5 bases of the junction unmatched. The V gene's germline CDR1 is SQVTM and CDR2 ANQGSEA.

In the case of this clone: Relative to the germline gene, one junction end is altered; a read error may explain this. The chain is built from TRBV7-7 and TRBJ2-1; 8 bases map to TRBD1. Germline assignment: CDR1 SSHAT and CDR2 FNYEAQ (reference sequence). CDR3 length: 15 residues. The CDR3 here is CASSSDRGSYNEQFF. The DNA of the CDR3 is TGTGCTAGCAGCTCAGACAGGGGTTCCTACAATGAGCAGTTCTTC.

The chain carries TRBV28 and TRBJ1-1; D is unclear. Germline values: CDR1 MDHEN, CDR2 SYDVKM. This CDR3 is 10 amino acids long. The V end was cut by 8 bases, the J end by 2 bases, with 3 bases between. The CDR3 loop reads CASRNTEAFF. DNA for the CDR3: TGTGCCAGCCGTAACACTGAAGCTTTCTTT.

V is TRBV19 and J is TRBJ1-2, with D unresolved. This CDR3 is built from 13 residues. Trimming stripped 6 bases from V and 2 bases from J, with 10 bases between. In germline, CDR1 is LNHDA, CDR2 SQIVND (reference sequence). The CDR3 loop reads CASRADTNYGYTF. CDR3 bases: TGTGCCAGTAGGGCAGACACCAACTATGGCTACACCTTC.

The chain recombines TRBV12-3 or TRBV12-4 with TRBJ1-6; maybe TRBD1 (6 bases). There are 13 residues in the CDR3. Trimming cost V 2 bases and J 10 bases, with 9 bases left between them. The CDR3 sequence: CASSLQGTSPLHF. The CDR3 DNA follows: TGTGCCAGCAGTTTACAGGGGACCTCACCCCTCCACTTT.

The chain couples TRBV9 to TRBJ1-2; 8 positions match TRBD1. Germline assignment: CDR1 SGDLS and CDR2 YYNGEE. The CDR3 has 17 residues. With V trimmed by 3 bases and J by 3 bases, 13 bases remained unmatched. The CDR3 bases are TGTGCCAGCAGCGCCCCGAAGGGCAGGGGGCGCGACTATGGCTACACCTTC. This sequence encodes CASSAPKGRGRDYGYTF.

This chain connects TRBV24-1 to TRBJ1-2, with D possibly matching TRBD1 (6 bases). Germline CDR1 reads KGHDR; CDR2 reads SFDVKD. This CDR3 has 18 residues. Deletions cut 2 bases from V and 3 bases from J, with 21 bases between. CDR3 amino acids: CATSDSGGGLRLDYGYTF. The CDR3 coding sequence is TGTGCCACCAGTGATTCGGGGGGGGGCTTGAGGTTGGACTATGGCTACACCTTC.

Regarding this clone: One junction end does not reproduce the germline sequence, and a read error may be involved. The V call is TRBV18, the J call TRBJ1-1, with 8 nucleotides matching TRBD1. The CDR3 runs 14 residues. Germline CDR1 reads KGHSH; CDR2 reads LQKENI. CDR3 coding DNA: TGTGCCAGCTCACCGCGGACAGGGAACGCTGAAGCTTTCTTT. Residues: CASSPRTGNAEAFF.